The clone carrying this T cell receptor (beta chain) has a count of ten or more. Its antigen is unknown. Time point specified: sample taken at primary tumor resection. Single TCR cDNA molecules each had their own unique molecular identifier. TCRdb re-analysed the 5' RACE reads in MiXCR, keeping a single row per CDR3 protein. Of roughly 16,000 distinct CDR3 sequences in the sample, about 6.5% are singletons; the top ten hold around a fifth. This specimen comes from a study of spatial heterogeneity in lung cancer. Study-level points and caveats: Intratumoral expanded alpha and beta TCR counts were found to track tumor mutation counts.

CDR1 and CDR2 from the germline V gene are KGHDR and SFDVKD. The CDR3 runs to 23 residues. Trimming removed 1 base at V and 0 bases at J, with 29 bases between. The chain is built from TRBV24-1 and TRBJ1-4; TRBD1 might be the D (6 bases). The sequencing here drew on lung tumor tissue, taken at surgery. The TCR comes from a female donor with early-stage non-small cell lung cancer. CDR3 loop: CATSDLLGLRQDPKTATNEKLFF. The CDR3 DNA is TGTGCCACCAGTGATTTATTAGGACTTAGACAGGACCCGAAGACAGCAACTAATGAAAAACTGTTTTTT.